These T cell receptor beta chains were read from a single sample in a study. TCRdb independently ran MiXCR on the 5' RACE reads; one entry per CDR3 protein. This table holds about 64,000 distinct CDR3 sequences, approximately 23% found once. Sequencing used memory CD4+ T cells sorted from a lymph node. The receptors were gathered from a female donor with breast cancer. CDR3s include the opening cysteine and the closing phenylalanine or tryptophan. The order of the fields is J gene, D gene, V gene, CDR3 protein. D genes are given only for firm matches.

j_gene: TRBJ2-2
d_gene: NA
v_gene: TRBV4-1
CDR3aa: CASSTRPGTFNTGELFF

j_gene: TRBJ2-1
d_gene: TRBD1
v_gene: TRBV7-9
CDR3aa: CASSTWDSNPDNEQFF

j_gene: TRBJ2-3
d_gene: TRBD1
v_gene: TRBV28
CDR3aa: CASSSVPGQGQVWTQYF

j_gene: TRBJ2-3
d_gene: NA
v_gene: TRBV4-2
CDR3aa: CASSLPTDTQYF

j_gene: TRBJ1-1
d_gene: TRBD1
v_gene: TRBV20-1
CDR3aa: CSADRGDSSEAFF

j_gene: TRBJ2-4
d_gene: NA
v_gene: TRBV28
CDR3aa: CASSPYPGLAKNIQYF

j_gene: TRBJ1-3
d_gene: NA
v_gene: TRBV28
CDR3aa: CASSLPNGNTIYF

j_gene: TRBJ2-7
d_gene: NA
v_gene: TRBV11-3
CDR3aa: CASSAAPGREQYF

j_gene: TRBJ1-1
d_gene: NA
v_gene: TRBV6-5
CDR3aa: CASSRQINTEAFF

j_gene: TRBJ2-1
d_gene: TRBD1
v_gene: TRBV15
CDR3aa: CATSRETGSIYNEQFF

j_gene: TRBJ2-1
d_gene: NA
v_gene: TRBV4-1
CDR3aa: CASSHLDIISYNEQFF

j_gene: TRBJ1-5
d_gene: NA
v_gene: TRBV5-6
CDR3aa: CASSSGDPRRDQPQHF

j_gene: TRBJ2-1
d_gene: NA
v_gene: TRBV6-1
CDR3aa: CASSEQTPNPEERFF

j_gene: TRBJ2-3
d_gene: NA
v_gene: TRBV18
CDR3aa: CASSPIKVDTQYF

j_gene: TRBJ2-3
d_gene: TRBD1
v_gene: TRBV7-9
CDR3aa: CASSPRTGQNTDTQYF

j_gene: TRBJ2-5
d_gene: TRBD1
v_gene: TRBV24-1
CDR3aa: CATSDPGGQAIEETQYF

j_gene: TRBJ1-4
d_gene: NA
v_gene: TRBV2
CDR3aa: CATQGRSNEKLFF

j_gene: TRBJ2-5
d_gene: TRBD1
v_gene: TRBV28
CDR3aa: CASSATGTGMAQYF

j_gene: TRBJ1-5
d_gene: NA
v_gene: TRBV12-3/TRBV12-4
CDR3aa: CASSLSSQPQHF

j_gene: TRBJ1-1
d_gene: NA
v_gene: TRBV6-5
CDR3aa: CASSRGREAFF

j_gene: TRBJ2-7
d_gene: TRBD2
v_gene: TRBV20-1
CDR3aa: CSAPASGVLREQYF

j_gene: TRBJ1-1
d_gene: NA
v_gene: TRBV6-1
CDR3aa: CASSDHLGTEAFF

j_gene: TRBJ2-5
d_gene: NA
v_gene: TRBV11-2
CDR3aa: CASSQTRGRETQYF

j_gene: TRBJ2-5
d_gene: NA
v_gene: TRBV5-5
CDR3aa: CASSGDSQETQYF

j_gene: TRBJ1-5
d_gene: NA
v_gene: TRBV5-6
CDR3aa: CASSLGPEQPQHF

j_gene: TRBJ1-1
d_gene: NA
v_gene: TRBV5-1
CDR3aa: CASSLEITNTEAFF

j_gene: TRBJ1-4
d_gene: NA
v_gene: TRBV20-1
CDR3aa: CSARQEETTKKLFF

j_gene: TRBJ2-3
d_gene: NA
v_gene: TRBV11-3
CDR3aa: CASTRTDTQYF

j_gene: TRBJ2-5
d_gene: NA
v_gene: TRBV20-1
CDR3aa: CSARDPFGEETQYF

j_gene: TRBJ2-7
d_gene: NA
v_gene: TRBV20-1
CDR3aa: CSAQRWDDEQYF

j_gene: TRBJ1-1
d_gene: NA
v_gene: TRBV12-3/TRBV12-4
CDR3aa: CASSKLGGAEAFF

j_gene: TRBJ2-2
d_gene: NA
v_gene: TRBV7-2
CDR3aa: CASSLRSLNTGELFF

j_gene: TRBJ1-2
d_gene: TRBD1
v_gene: TRBV6-6
CDR3aa: CASSDRGKGGGYTF

j_gene: TRBJ2-7
d_gene: TRBD2
v_gene: TRBV6-2/TRBV6-3
CDR3aa: CASSLGTSGSSYEQYF

j_gene: TRBJ2-1
d_gene: NA
v_gene: TRBV7-3
CDR3aa: CASSLNHAGSEQFF

j_gene: TRBJ2-2
d_gene: NA
v_gene: TRBV5-1
CDR3aa: CASSLDGLDTGELFF

j_gene: TRBJ2-3
d_gene: NA
v_gene: TRBV20-1
CDR3aa: CSAGRGGGATDTQYF

j_gene: TRBJ2-7
d_gene: NA
v_gene: TRBV4-2
CDR3aa: CASSQDWTGHQTF

j_gene: TRBJ2-3
d_gene: NA
v_gene: TRBV12-5
CDR3aa: CASATDGDTQYF

j_gene: TRBJ1-2
d_gene: NA
v_gene: TRBV5-1
CDR3aa: CASSSAGYGYTF

j_gene: TRBJ1-2
d_gene: NA
v_gene: TRBV6-1
CDR3aa: CASSERVGGPYGYTF